These 29 T cell receptor beta chains originate from one sample sequenced in a study of shared clonotypes between healthy human individuals. TCRdb's copy holds only in-frame clones and misses some; the assay was immunoSEQ multiplex PCR. Of approximately 1.5 million clones listed, 97% to 99% are singletons. The sample was naive CD4+ T cells sorted from blood. Subset of the sample: CD45RA+ positively selected. The receptors were gathered from a man aged 25-40 years in good health.

The V and J genes are TRBV12-5 and TRBJ2-2, with D perhaps matching TRBD1 (6 bases). The V gene's germline CDR1 is LGHNT and CDR2 FRNRAP. Trimming took 1 base from V and 5 from J, leaving 20 bases between them. The CDR3 sequence is 18 residues long. The CDR3 bases are TGTGCTAGTGGTTTGGCCACATCACAGGGCCCATTAACCGGGGAGCTGTTTTTT. Translated: CASGLATSQGPLTGELFF.

As DNA, the CDR3 is TGTGCCAGCAGCTCTCCCCGGGACACCGGAATGGCTTTCTTT. The encoded protein is CASSSPRDTGMAFF. The V call is TRBV27, the J call TRBJ1-1, with D tentatively TRBD1 (6 bases). The germline gives CDR1 MNHEY, CDR2 SMNVEV (reference sequence). V was trimmed by 6 bases and J by 11 bases, leaving 22 bases between them. This CDR3 spans 14 amino acids.

CDR3 nucleotides: TGTGCCAGCAGCTTAGTCGACAGGGGAGGCCAGCCCCAGCATTTT. Translation gives CASSLVDRGGQPQHF. The gene calls are TRBV7-2 and TRBJ1-5; 8 bases fit TRBD1. The germline gives CDR1 SGHTA, CDR2 FQGNSA. The junction had 6 bases not matched to a gene; V was cut back by 1 base and J by 7 bases. The CDR3 extends over 15 amino acids.

This sequence joins TRBV5-8 and TRBJ2-5, with D possibly TRBD2 on 5 matching bases. This CDR3 contains 15 residues. Germline CDR1 and CDR2: SGHTS and YDEGEE. V gave up 4 bases and J gave up 5 bases, with 18 bases separating them. CDR3 amino acids: CASSPPRPRRETQYF. The CDR3 DNA sequence: TGTGCCAGCAGCCCCCCCCGACCGAGGAGGGAGACCCAGTACTTC. Full variable domain (remainder filled in from reference TRBV5-8 and TRBJ2-5): EAGVTQSPTHLIKTRGQQATLRCSPISGHTSVYWYQQALGLGLQFLLWYDEGEERNRGNFPPRFSGRQFPNYSSELNVNALELEDSALYLCASSPPRPRRETQYFGPGTRLLVL.

This chain joins TRBV5-6 and TRBJ2-7; D unresolved. With 0 bases removed from V and 4 bases from J, the gap between germline ends came to 14 bases. The germline V gene encodes CDR1 SGHDT and CDR2 YYEEEE. CDR3 length: 15 residues. The chain's CDR3 is CASSLAPDRRYEQYF. In DNA, the CDR3 is TGTGCCAGCAGCTTGGCCCCAGACCGACGGTACGAGCAGTACTTC.

The V call is TRBV25-1, the J call TRBJ2-1, with 7 bases matching TRBD2. V lost 2 bases to trimming and J lost 8 bases; unmatched junction nucleotides: 6. The CDR3 has 14 amino acids. CDR1 is MGHDK, CDR2 SYGVNS, per germline. As DNA, the CDR3 is TGTGCCAGCAGTGAAATGGCGGGAGTCCATGAGCAGTTCTTC. It encodes CASSEMAGVHEQFF.

The chain employs TRBV30 and TRBJ1-2; the match to TRBD1 covers 8 bases. Germline CDR1 reads GTSNPN; CDR2 reads SVGIG (reference sequence). J gave up 5 bases and V 0 bases, and 11 bases lay outside the gene matches. CDR3 length: 16 amino acids. CDR3 protein: CAWSVGRQGRAYGYTF. CDR3 DNA sequence: TGTGCCTGGAGTGTAGGGAGACAGGGGAGGGCATATGGCTACACCTTC.

The gene calls are TRBV28 and TRBJ2-1, with D perhaps matching TRBD2 (5 bases). Between the trimmed V and J ends, which lost 6 bases and 4 bases, there was a span of 16 bases. Looked up from germline, CDR1 is MDHEN and CDR2 is SYDVKM. The CDR3 has 15 amino acids. For the CDR3, the DNA is TGTGCCAGCAGAAATCGGGATGGAGTATACAATGAGCAGTTCTTC. The encoded protein is CASRNRDGVYNEQFF.

The J gene is TRBJ2-1, the V gene TRBV5-1, with D unresolved. The germline V gene encodes CDR1 SGHRS and CDR2 YFSETQ. The CDR3 spans 12 residues. Trimming left V 4 bases short and J 10 bases short, with 12 bases between. The CDR3 region is CASSQDRGEQFF. CDR3 nucleotide sequence: TGCGCCAGCAGCCAAGACCGTGGAGAGCAGTTCTTC.

The J gene is TRBJ2-6, the V gene TRBV9; D not certain. V lost 0 bases and J 0 bases, leaving 10 bases between the germline ends. This CDR3 contains 17 residues. Germline lookup yields CDR1 SGDLS and CDR2 YYNGEE. The CDR3 DNA is TGTGCCAGCAGCGTAGCGATTTCAAACTCTGGGGCCAACGTCCTGACTTTC. Translation: CASSVAISNSGANVLTF.

This clone occurred once. The chain is built from TRBV11-3 and TRBJ2-7; tentatively, D is TRBD2 (6 bases). Trimming left V 3 bases short and J 0 bases short, with 15 bases between. Germline V gene lookup returns CDR1 SGHNT and CDR2 YENEEA. The CDR3 length is 16 residues. CDR3 DNA sequence: TGTGCCAGCAGCTTGGGGCGGGGCGGGCGCTCCTACGAGCAGTACTTC. Translation gives CASSLGRGGRSYEQYF.

The rearrangement links TRBV27 to TRBJ2-2, with TRBD2 identical over 7 bases. With V trimmed by 5 bases and J by 5 bases, 11 bases remained unmatched. This CDR3 is built from 16 residues. The germline gives CDR1 MNHEY, CDR2 SMNVEV (reference sequence). The CDR3 DNA sequence: TGTGCCAGCAGTGCAGGGAGGGAGCCTCGGACCGGGGAGCTGTTTTTT. Amino acids: CASSAGREPRTGELFF.

The chain couples TRBV5-1 to TRBJ2-2; D unresolved. CDR1 and CDR2 (germline): SGHRS, YFSETQ. V lost 2 bases to trimming and J lost 7 bases, with 18 bases between them. The length of the CDR3 is 16 residues. The CDR3 reads CASSLPNPGTDGELFF. The CDR3 coding sequence is TGCGCCAGCAGCTTACCTAATCCCGGAACTGACGGGGAGCTGTTTTTT. The full variable domain, in which reference TRBV5-1 and TRBJ2-2 provide the parts outside the CDR3, is KAGVTQTPRYLIKTRGQQVTLSCSPISGHRSVSWYQQTPGQGLQFLFEYFSETQRNKGNFPGRFSGRQFSNSRSEMNVSTLELGDSALYLCASSLPNPGTDGELFFGEGSRLTVL.

This chain joins TRBV28 and TRBJ2-7; possibly TRBD1 for D (6 bases). The length of the CDR3 is 15 residues. Trimming cost V 8 bases and J 5 bases, with 22 bases left between them. CDR1 and CDR2 (germline): MDHEN, SYDVKM. The CDR3 is CASETTWAGAHEQYF. The CDR3 DNA sequence: TGTGCCAGCGAAACTACTTGGGCAGGGGCCCACGAGCAGTACTTC.

This clone is a singleton in its sample. This sequence joins TRBV18 and TRBJ2-1; 8 nucleotides agree with TRBD2. The germline V gene has CDR1 KGHSH and CDR2 LQKENI. J was trimmed by 6 bases and V by 6 bases; bases with no gene match: 4. The CDR3 consists of 13 residues. As DNA, the CDR3 is TGTGCCAGCTCTAAACTAGCGGCCAATGAGCAGTTCTTC. Its protein is CASSKLAANEQFF.

Concerning this clone itself: Additional DNA sequences in this sample encode the identical CDR3. The J gene is TRBJ2-5, the V gene TRBV28; D is ambiguous. The CDR3 is 13 amino acids. Germline V gives CDR1 MDHEN, CDR2 SYDVKM. Trimming removed 3 bases from V and 1 base from J, with 6 bases in between. The CDR3 sequence is CASSLPGQETQYF. In nucleotides, the CDR3 is TGTGCCAGCAGTTTGCCGGGCCAAGAGACCCAGTACTTC.

The rearrangement uses TRBV5-1 and TRBJ1-4; D perhaps matches TRBD1 (6 bases). Germline lookup yields CDR1 SGHRS and CDR2 YFSETQ. Trimming shortened V by 4 bases and J by 4 bases, and 11 bases separated the two germline ends. The CDR3 consists of 14 residues. CDR3 DNA sequence: TGCGCCAGCAGCGTACAGGGTCTTAATGAAAAACTGTTTTTT. This sequence encodes CASSVQGLNEKLFF. The full variable domain, completed using reference TRBV5-1 and TRBJ1-4, is KAGVTQTPRYLIKTRGQQVTLSCSPISGHRSVSWYQQTPGQGLQFLFEYFSETQRNKGNFPGRFSGRQFSNSRSEMNVSTLELGDSALYLCASSVQGLNEKLFFGSGTQLSVL.

The chain uses TRBV5-3 and TRBJ2-2; 7 bases are shared with TRBD2. TRBV5-3 counts as an open reading frame of uncertain function. With V trimmed by 4 bases and J by 0 bases, 12 bases remained unmatched. This CDR3 is built from 18 residues. CDR3 loop: CARSVGSTSWSNTGELFF. In DNA, the CDR3 is TGTGCCAGAAGCGTGGGGTCGACTAGCTGGTCGAACACCGGGGAGCTGTTTTTT.

The gene calls are TRBV11-2 and TRBJ2-3; unclear D gene. V was trimmed by 1 base and J by 1 base, leaving 9 bases between them. CDR3 size: 15 residues. The germline CDR1 and CDR2 sequences are SGHAT and FQNNGV. The CDR3 sequence: CASSLVERGTDTQYF. The DNA for the CDR3 is TGTGCCAGCAGCTTAGTTGAGAGAGGCACAGATACGCAGTATTTT.

This clone has a single count. The same CDR3 arises from other DNA sequences in this sample as well. The V and J genes are TRBV28 and TRBJ1-1, with D possibly being TRBD1 (5 bases). CDR1 and CDR2 (germline): MDHEN, SYDVKM. V was pared by 5 bases and J by 4 bases, with 8 bases between. The CDR3 is 12 amino acids. The CDR3 region is CASSRRGTEAFF. The CDR3 DNA follows: TGTGCCAGCAGTAGGAGGGGCACTGAAGCTTTCTTT.

The rearrangement joins TRBV5-4 to TRBJ2-7; no clear D gene. Trimming removed 4 bases from V and 5 bases from J, with 13 bases in between. The CDR3 is made up of 13 amino acids. CDR1 is SGHNT, CDR2 YYREEE, per germline (reference sequence). As DNA, the CDR3 is TGTGCCAGCAGCCAGCCCCAGTGGAACGAGCAGTACTTC. Protein product: CASSQPQWNEQYF. The full variable domain, rest sourced from reference TRBV5-4 and TRBJ2-7, is ETGVTQSPTHLIKTRGQQVTLRCSSQSGHNTVSWYQQALGQGPQFIFQYYREEENGRGNFPPRFSGLQFPNYSSELNVNALELDDSALYLCASSQPQWNEQYFGPGTRLTVT.

This clone was counted a single time. V is TRBV11-2 and J is TRBJ2-7, with D uncertain. The ends were cut back, 5 bases at V and 4 bases at J, with 15 bases in the middle. The CDR3 spans 14 residues. Germline V gene lookup returns CDR1 SGHAT and CDR2 FQNNGV. This chain's CDR3 is CASSVRPKLYEQYF. DNA of the CDR3: TGTGCCAGCAGCGTACGACCAAAACTGTACGAGCAGTACTTC.

This chain uses TRBV14 with TRBJ2-1; 7 bases are shared with TRBD1. The CDR3 contains 15 residues. V shed 5 bases and J 12 bases; nucleotides not matched to a gene: 16. CDR1 is SGHDN, CDR2 FVKESK, per germline. CDR3 residues: CASSFRQGAMAVQFF. The CDR3 DNA follows: TGTGCCAGCAGCTTCCGACAGGGAGCCATGGCGGTGCAGTTCTTC.

The chain joins TRBV11-3 to TRBJ2-1; D remains unclear. CDR1 is SGHNT and CDR2 is YENEEA in the germline V gene. The CDR3 has 13 residues. Trimming took 1 base from V and 9 from J, leaving 10 bases between them. CDR3: CASSLGGSGEQFF. The DNA of the CDR3 is TGTGCCAGCAGCTTAGGTGGTTCCGGTGAGCAGTTCTTC.

The V and J genes are TRBV11-3 and TRBJ2-2; 15 bases are shared with TRBD2. V was pared by 4 bases and J by 4 bases, with 10 bases of the junction left unmatched. Looked up from germline, CDR1 is SGHNT and CDR2 is YENEEA. The CDR3 is 19 residues long. CDR3 sequence (DNA): TGTGCCAGCAGCTCTCGGACTAGCGGGAGGGCCGAGGTCACCGGGGAGCTGTTTTTT. Amino acids: CASSSRTSGRAEVTGELFF.

This sequence joins TRBV27 and TRBJ2-1, with a weak D call TRBD1 (6 bases). CDR1 and CDR2 from the germline V gene are MNHEY and SMNVEV (reference sequence). Trimming pared 6 bases from V and 3 bases from J, leaving 18 bases between. The CDR3 spans 16 residues. The CDR3 loop is CASRGKQGFYYNEQFF. In DNA form, the CDR3 reads TGTGCCAGCAGGGGTAAACAGGGTTTTTACTACAATGAGCAGTTCTTC.

This clone was seen a single time. The chain links TRBV5-4 to TRBJ1-1; D gene unclear. Germline CDR1 and CDR2: SGHNT and YYREEE (reference sequence). This CDR3 is 15 amino acids long. With 5 bases removed from V and 0 bases from J, the gap between germline ends came to 14 bases. The CDR3 DNA sequence: TGTGCCAGCAGACAGCAAGGACGGGTGAACACTGAAGCTTTCTTT. This sequence encodes CASRQQGRVNTEAFF.

The chain is built from TRBV30 and TRBJ2-1; a possible D gene is TRBD1 (6 bases). The CDR3 loop spans 11 amino acids. In germline, CDR1 is GTSNPN, CDR2 SVGIG (reference sequence). With 4 bases removed from V and 5 bases from J, the gap between germline ends came to 6 bases. The CDR3 DNA reads TGTGCCTGGACAGGGGACAATGAGCAGTTCTTC. Translating gives CAWTGDNEQFF.

The chain combines TRBV4-1 with TRBJ1-5, with TRBD1 matching 7 bases. Germline CDR1 MGHRA, CDR2 YSYEKL. The V gene end was trimmed by 5 bases and the J gene end by 3 bases; junction bases not matched to a gene: 4. The CDR3 extends over 14 amino acids. CDR3 amino acids: CASSSQGLNQPQHF. In DNA form, the CDR3 reads TGCGCCAGCAGCTCACAGGGGCTCAATCAGCCCCAGCATTTT.